This T cell receptor (beta chain) was captured in a study of blood T cell repertoires in COVID-19. As for the study in general: Samples taken during acute and convalescent COVID-19 were collected in the United States, Italy and Spain. PBMCs, B-cell-depleted T cells, or T cells provided the cDNA or gDNA that made up the material.

This table comes from immunoSEQ multiplex PCR, and its TCRdb copy is limited to in-frame clones, with some not included. Of around 81,000 clones in the sample, more than 75% were seen once. V dropped 1 base and J dropped 0; count of bases not matched to a gene: 8. The CDR3 length is 18 residues. From germline, CDR1 is LGHDT and CDR2 YNNKEL (reference sequence). This sequence joins TRBV3-1 (or the pseudogene TRBV3-2) and TRBJ1-3, with TRBD1 identical over 8 bases. The sequence was obtained from a human donor in a cohort sampled during active COVID-19. Sequenced: peripheral blood. The CDR3 sequence: CASSQASPTGVSGNTIYF. The CDR3 DNA is TGTGCCAGCAGCCAAGCTAGCCCGACAGGGGTCTCTGGAAACACCATATATTTT.